This T cell receptor (beta chain) originates from a study of OX40 agonist ivuxolimab in advanced cancers. Turning to the study itself: Checkpoint inhibitors had been given previously to roughly 36% of patients. Study-level points and caveats: CD8+ T cells showed, on average, more clonal expansion than CD4+ cells.

Only a few counts were recorded for this clone. The antigen remains undetermined. Sequencing used immunoSEQ multiplex PCR; TCRdb keeps in-frame clones, though not all of them. The table shows more than 65,000 clones, with 75% to 85% occurring only once. The sample consisted of CD4+ or CD8+ T cells sorted from blood, taken in a trial of the OX40 agonist ivuxolimab. This receptor was taken from an adult with an advanced solid tumor such as melanoma, head and neck, liver or kidney cancer.

The CDR3: CASSQVIEETQYF. The CDR3, as DNA: TGTGCCAGCAGCCAAGTCATCGAAGAGACCCAGTACTTC. The rearrangement uses TRBV7-8 and TRBJ2-5; unclear D gene. CDR1 SGHVS and CDR2 FQNEAQ come from the germline V gene. Trimming stripped 5 bases from V and 3 bases from J, with 10 bases between. The CDR3 totals 13 residues.